This T cell receptor (beta chain) came from a study of identifying expanded T cells in peripheral blood. Study conclusions and caveats: Two-week clone count variance significantly increased as total template count grew. About 1.2 clones differed between technical replicates, versus around 16 and 19 over time.

Data came from immunoSEQ multiplex PCR; TCRdb stores just in-frame clones and leaves some out. Of around 100,000 clones listed, 88% are singletons. Collection occurred without any documented infections or immune events in donors. Remarks on this clone: Its antigen is not known.

This CDR3 contains 14 residues. CDR1 and CDR2 from the germline V gene are SGHKS and YYEKEE (reference sequence). The J segment lost 2 bases and the V segment lost 2 bases, leaving 3 bases of the junction unmatched. Input material: blood. This clonotype was sampled from a person between 18 and 75 years old in good health. The chain employs TRBV5-5 and TRBJ1-1, with 7 bases matching TRBD1. DNA of the CDR3: TGTGCCAGCAGCTTACGGACAGGAAACACTGAAGCTTTCTTT. It yields the protein CASSLRTGNTEAFF.